The clone carrying this TCR beta chain was picked up many times. V lost 5 bases, J lost 4 bases, and 12 bases lay in between. The CDR3 extends over 14 amino acids. Germline lookup yields CDR1 MDHEN and CDR2 SYDVKM. Specified time point: newly diagnosed GD, antithyroid drugs for less than 3 months. Following extraction of RNA from PBMCs, that RNA was used to make the TCR library. The sample belongs to a study of regulatory T cells in long-lasting Graves disease. Construction of TCR beta libraries relied on iRepertoire HTBI primers and on Arm-PCR targeting CDR3 regions. TCRdb analysed the multiplex PCR reads with MiXCR anew, one entry per CDR3 protein. The table includes 200,000 to 250,000 distinct CDR3 sequences, roughly a fifth detected once. The same sample was also used in a study of T cells in Graves' hyperthyroidism and ophthalmopathy.

The sequences come from peripheral blood mononuclear cells (PBMCs), collected at new diagnosis, from a patient treated with antithyroid drugs. The receptor was derived from a woman under 40 with Graves disease. The chain joins TRBV28 to TRBJ1-3; D call uncertain. CDR3 coding DNA: TGTGCCAGCAGTAACCGAGGGCACGGAAACACCATATATTTT. It specifies CASSNRGHGNTIYF.